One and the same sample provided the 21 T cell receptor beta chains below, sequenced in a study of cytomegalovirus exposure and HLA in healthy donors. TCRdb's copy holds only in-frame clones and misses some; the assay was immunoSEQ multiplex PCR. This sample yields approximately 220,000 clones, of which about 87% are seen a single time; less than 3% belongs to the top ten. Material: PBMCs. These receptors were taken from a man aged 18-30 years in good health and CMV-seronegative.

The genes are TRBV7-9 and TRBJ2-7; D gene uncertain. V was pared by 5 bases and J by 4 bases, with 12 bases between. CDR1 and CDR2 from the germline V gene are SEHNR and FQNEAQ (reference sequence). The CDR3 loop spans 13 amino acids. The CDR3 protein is CASSEAVLYEQYF. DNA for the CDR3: TGTGCCAGCAGCGAAGCTGTCTTGTACGAGCAGTACTTC.

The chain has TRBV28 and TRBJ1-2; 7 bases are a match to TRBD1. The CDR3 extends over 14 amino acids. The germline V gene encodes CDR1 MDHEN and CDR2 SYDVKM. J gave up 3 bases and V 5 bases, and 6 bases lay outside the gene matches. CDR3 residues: CASSPGTAYYGYTF. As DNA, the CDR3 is TGTGCCAGCAGTCCCGGGACAGCTTACTATGGCTACACCTTC.

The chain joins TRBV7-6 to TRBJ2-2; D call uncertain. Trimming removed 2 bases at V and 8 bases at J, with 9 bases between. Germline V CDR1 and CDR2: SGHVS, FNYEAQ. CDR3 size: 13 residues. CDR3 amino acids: CASSLRTEGELFF. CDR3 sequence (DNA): TGTGCCAGCAGCTTACGCACAGAAGGGGAGCTGTTTTTT. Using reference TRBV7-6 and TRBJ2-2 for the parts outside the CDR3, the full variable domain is GAGVSQSPRYKVTKRGQDVALRCDPISGHVSLYWYRQALGQGPEFLTYFNYEAQQDKSGLPNDRFSAERPEGSISTLTIQRTEQRDSAMYRCASSLRTEGELFFGEGSRLTVL.

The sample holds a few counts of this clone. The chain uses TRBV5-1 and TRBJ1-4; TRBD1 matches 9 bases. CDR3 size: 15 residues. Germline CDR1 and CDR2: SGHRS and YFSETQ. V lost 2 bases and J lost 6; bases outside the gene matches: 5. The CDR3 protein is CASSFTTGGYEKLFF. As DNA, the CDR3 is TGCGCCAGCAGCTTTACGACAGGGGGGTATGAAAAACTGTTTTTT.

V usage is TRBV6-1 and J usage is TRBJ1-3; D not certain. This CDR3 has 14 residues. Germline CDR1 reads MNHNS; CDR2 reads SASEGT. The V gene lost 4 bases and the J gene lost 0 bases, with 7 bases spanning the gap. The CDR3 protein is CASSADYSGNTIYF. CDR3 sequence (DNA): TGTGCCAGCAGTGCAGATTACTCTGGAAACACCATATATTTT.

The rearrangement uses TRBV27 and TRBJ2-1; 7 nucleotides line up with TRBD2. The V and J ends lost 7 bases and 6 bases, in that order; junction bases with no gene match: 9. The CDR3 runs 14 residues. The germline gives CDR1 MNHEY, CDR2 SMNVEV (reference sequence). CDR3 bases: TGTGCCAGCATGGGGGGGGGACGCCTCAATGAGCAGTTCTTC. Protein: CASMGGGRLNEQFF.

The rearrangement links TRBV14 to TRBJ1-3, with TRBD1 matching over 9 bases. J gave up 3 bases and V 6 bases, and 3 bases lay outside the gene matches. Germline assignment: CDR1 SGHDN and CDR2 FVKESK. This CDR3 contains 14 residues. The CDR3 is CASSRDRVGNTIYF. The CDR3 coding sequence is TGTGCCAGCAGTCGGGACAGGGTTGGAAACACCATATATTTT.

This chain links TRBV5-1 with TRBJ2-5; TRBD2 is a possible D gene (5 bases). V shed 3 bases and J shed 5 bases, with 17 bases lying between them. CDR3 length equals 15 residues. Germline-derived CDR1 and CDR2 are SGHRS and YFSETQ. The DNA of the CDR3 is TGCGCCAGCAGCTATGGAGGAGTAAGGGCTGAGACCCAGTACTTC. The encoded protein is CASSYGGVRAETQYF.

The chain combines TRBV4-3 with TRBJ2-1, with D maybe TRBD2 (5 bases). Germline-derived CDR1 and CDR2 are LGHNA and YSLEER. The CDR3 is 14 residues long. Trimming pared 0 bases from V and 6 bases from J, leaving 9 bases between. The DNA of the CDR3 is TGCGCCAGCAGCCAAGATGGGAGAATCAATGAGCAGTTCTTC. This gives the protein CASSQDGRINEQFF.

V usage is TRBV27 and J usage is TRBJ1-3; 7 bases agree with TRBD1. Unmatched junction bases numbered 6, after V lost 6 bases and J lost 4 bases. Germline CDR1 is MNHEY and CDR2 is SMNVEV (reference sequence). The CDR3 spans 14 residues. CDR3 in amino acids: CASRGEGAGNTIYF. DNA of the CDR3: TGTGCCAGCAGGGGAGAGGGGGCCGGAAACACCATATATTTT.

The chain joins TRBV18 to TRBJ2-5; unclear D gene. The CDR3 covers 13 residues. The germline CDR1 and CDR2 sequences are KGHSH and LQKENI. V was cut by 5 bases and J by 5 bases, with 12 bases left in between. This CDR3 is CASSKTLEETQYF. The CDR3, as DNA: TGTGCCAGCTCAAAAACCCTGGAGGAGACCCAGTACTTC. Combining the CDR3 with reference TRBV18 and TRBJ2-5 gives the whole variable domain NAGVMQNPRHLVRRRGQEARLRCSPMKGHSHVYWYRQLPEEGLKFMVYLQKENIIDESGMPKERFSAEFPKEGPSILRIQQVVRGDSAAYFCASSKTLEETQYFGPGTRLLVL.

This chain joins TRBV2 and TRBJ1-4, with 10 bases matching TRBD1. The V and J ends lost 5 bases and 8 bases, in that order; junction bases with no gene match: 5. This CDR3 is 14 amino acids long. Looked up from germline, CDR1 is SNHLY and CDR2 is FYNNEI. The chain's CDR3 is CASSRDRGREKLFF. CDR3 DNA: TGTGCCAGCAGTCGGGACAGGGGAAGGGAAAAACTGTTTTTT.

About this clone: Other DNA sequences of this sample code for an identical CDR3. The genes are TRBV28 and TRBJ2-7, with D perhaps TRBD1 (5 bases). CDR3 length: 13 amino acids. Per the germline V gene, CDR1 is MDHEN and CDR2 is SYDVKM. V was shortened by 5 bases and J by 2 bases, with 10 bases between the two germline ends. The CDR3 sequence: CASSLGQPYEQYF. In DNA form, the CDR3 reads TGTGCCAGCAGTCTAGGACAACCCTACGAGCAGTACTTC. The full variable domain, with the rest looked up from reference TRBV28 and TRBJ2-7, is DVKVTQSSRYLVKRTGEKVFLECVQDMDHENMFWYRQDPGLGLRLIYFSYDVKMKEKGDIPEGYSVSREKKERFSLILESASTNQTSMYLCASSLGQPYEQYFGPGTRLTVT.

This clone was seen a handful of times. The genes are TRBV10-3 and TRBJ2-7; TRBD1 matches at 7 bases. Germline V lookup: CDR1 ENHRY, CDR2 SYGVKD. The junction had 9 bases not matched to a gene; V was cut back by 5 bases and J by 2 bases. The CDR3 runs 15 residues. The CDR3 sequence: CAISFLTGTAYEQYF. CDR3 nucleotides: TGTGCCATCAGTTTCCTAACCGGGACAGCCTACGAGCAGTACTTC.

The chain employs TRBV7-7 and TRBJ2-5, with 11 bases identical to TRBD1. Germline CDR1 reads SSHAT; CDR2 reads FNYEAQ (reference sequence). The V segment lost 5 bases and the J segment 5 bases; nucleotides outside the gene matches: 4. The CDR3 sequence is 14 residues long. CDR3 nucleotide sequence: TGTGCCAGCAGCGTGGACAGGGGGCTGGAGACCCAGTACTTC. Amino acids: CASSVDRGLETQYF.

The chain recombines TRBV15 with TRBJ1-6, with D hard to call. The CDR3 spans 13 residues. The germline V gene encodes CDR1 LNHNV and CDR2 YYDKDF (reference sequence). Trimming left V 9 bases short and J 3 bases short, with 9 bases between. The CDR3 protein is CATAGDYNSPLHF. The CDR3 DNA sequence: TGTGCCACGGCGGGAGACTATAATTCACCCCTCCACTTT.

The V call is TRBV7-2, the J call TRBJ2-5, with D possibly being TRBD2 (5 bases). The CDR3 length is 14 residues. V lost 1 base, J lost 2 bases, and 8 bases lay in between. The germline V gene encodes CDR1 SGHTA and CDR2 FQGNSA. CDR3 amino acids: CASSLVRDQETQYF. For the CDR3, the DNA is TGTGCCAGCAGCTTAGTTCGGGATCAAGAGACCCAGTACTTC.

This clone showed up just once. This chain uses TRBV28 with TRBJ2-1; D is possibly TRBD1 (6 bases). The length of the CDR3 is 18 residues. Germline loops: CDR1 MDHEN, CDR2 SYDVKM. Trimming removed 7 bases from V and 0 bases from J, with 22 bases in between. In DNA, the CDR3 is TGTGCCAGCAAGAGCTTATCGAAGGGGGAACTCTCCTACAATGAGCAGTTCTTC. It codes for CASKSLSKGELSYNEQFF. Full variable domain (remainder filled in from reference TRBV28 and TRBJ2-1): DVKVTQSSRYLVKRTGEKVFLECVQDMDHENMFWYRQDPGLGLRLIYFSYDVKMKEKGDIPEGYSVSREKKERFSLILESASTNQTSMYLCASKSLSKGELSYNEQFFGPGTRLTVL.

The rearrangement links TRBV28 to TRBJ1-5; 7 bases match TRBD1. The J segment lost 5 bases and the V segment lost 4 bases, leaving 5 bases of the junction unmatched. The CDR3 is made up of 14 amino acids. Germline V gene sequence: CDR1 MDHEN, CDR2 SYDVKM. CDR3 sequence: CASSSGQEDQPQHF. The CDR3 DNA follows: TGTGCCAGCAGTTCAGGACAGGAGGATCAGCCCCAGCATTTT.

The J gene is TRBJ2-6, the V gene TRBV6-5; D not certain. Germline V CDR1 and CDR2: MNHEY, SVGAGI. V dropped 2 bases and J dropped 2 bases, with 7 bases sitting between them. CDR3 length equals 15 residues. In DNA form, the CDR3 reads TGTGCCAGCAGTTACGGCGGTACTGGGGCCAACGTCCTGACTTTC. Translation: CASSYGGTGANVLTF.

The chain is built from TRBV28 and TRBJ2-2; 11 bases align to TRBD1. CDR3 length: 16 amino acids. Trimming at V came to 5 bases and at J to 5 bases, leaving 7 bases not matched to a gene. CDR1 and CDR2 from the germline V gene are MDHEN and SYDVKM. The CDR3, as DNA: TGTGCCAGCAGTCAGCCCGGGACAGGGGGGACCGGGGAGCTGTTTTTT. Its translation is CASSQPGTGGTGELFF.